The 31 T cell receptor beta chains presented below share a single source sample, sequenced in a study of circulating tumor DNA in untreated peripheral T-cell lymphoma. Sequencing used immunoSEQ multiplex PCR; TCRdb keeps in-frame clones, though not all of them. The sample includes some 600 clones, less than 90% of them seen just once. Specimen: cell-free DNA from blood serum. The receptors shown here come from a human donor with peripheral T-cell lymphoma.

This chain links TRBV19 with TRBJ2-6; D unclear. This CDR3 has 15 residues. Germline V gene data show CDR1 as LNHDA and CDR2 as SQIVND (reference sequence). With 5 bases removed from V and 0 bases from J, the gap between germline ends came to 8 bases. As DNA, the CDR3 is TGTGCCAGTAGTTGGGTGAGCTCTGGGGCCAACGTCCTGACTTTC. It translates to CASSWVSSGANVLTF.

The chain has TRBV5-6 and TRBJ1-1; D may be TRBD1 (5 bases). This CDR3 contains 13 residues. CDR1 is SGHDT and CDR2 is YYEEEE in the germline V gene. V was shortened by 2 bases and J by 1 base, with 6 bases between the two germline ends. DNA for the CDR3: TGTGCCAGCAGCTTTGGGGGGAACACTGAAGCTTTCTTT. Its translation is CASSFGGNTEAFF.

The chain has TRBV27 and TRBJ2-1, with 11 bases aligning to TRBD2. Trimming cost V 7 bases and J 8 bases; bases outside gene matches: 16. The V gene's germline CDR1 is MNHEY and CDR2 SMNVEV (reference sequence). This CDR3 is 17 amino acids long. The chain's CDR3 is CASKRQGVGGLADEQFF. In DNA, the CDR3 is TGTGCCAGCAAACGTCAAGGGGTAGGGGGACTAGCGGATGAGCAGTTCTTC.

The chain is built from TRBV2 and TRBJ2-7; tentatively, D is TRBD1 (5 bases). Between the trimmed V and J ends, which lost 5 bases and 3 bases, there was a span of 17 bases. CDR1 is SNHLY, CDR2 FYNNEI, per germline. The CDR3 runs to 15 residues. As DNA, the CDR3 is TGTGCCAGCAGTCCCAGGGCCCAAAGGATCTACGAGCAGTACTTC. The encoded protein is CASSPRAQRIYEQYF. The entire variable domain, with the rest obtained from reference TRBV2 and TRBJ2-7, is as follows: EPEVTQTPSHQVTQMGQEVILRCVPISNHLYFYWYRQILGQKVEFLVSFYNNEISEKSEIFDDQFSVERPDGSNFTLKIRSTKLEDSAMYFCASSPRAQRIYEQYFGPGTRLTVT.

This sequence joins TRBV15 and TRBJ2-3; no definite D call. V lost 1 base and J 2 bases, leaving 7 bases between the germline ends. Germline loops: CDR1 LNHNV, CDR2 YYDKDF (reference sequence). The CDR3 is 14 amino acids. CDR3 sequence (DNA): TGTGCCACCAGCAGAGTCGACCTCACAGATACGCAGTATTTT. As protein: CATSRVDLTDTQYF. The entire variable domain, with the rest obtained from reference TRBV15 and TRBJ2-3, is as follows: DAMVIQNPRYQVTQFGKPVTLSCSQTLNHNVMYWYQQKSSQAPKLLFHYYDKDFNNEADTPDNFQSRRPNTSFCFLDIRSPGLGDTAMYLCATSRVDLTDTQYFGPGTRLTVL.

The genes are TRBV7-8 and TRBJ1-4, with D perhaps matching TRBD1 (5 bases). Trimming left V 5 bases short and J 6 bases short, with 13 bases between. This CDR3 contains 14 residues. Per the germline V gene, CDR1 is SGHVS and CDR2 is FQNEAQ. The CDR3 DNA reads TGTGCCAGCAGCACTGGGGGGGTTCATGAAAAACTGTTTTTT. This sequence encodes CASSTGGVHEKLFF.

The V gene is TRBV5-1, the J gene TRBJ1-2; D gene ambiguous. Germline V gene sequence: CDR1 SGHRS, CDR2 YFSETQ. V was clipped by 0 bases and J by 2 bases, with 8 bases between them. CDR3 length: 14 residues. The DNA for the CDR3 is TGCGCCAGCAGCTTGGGTGTCAGGAACTATGGCTACACCTTC. This translates into CASSLGVRNYGYTF.

This sequence joins TRBV5-6 and TRBJ1-1; tentatively, D is TRBD1 (5 bases). Germline V lookup: CDR1 SGHDT, CDR2 YYEEEE. V was shortened by 0 bases and J by 5 bases, with 14 bases between the two germline ends. CDR3 length: 15 amino acids. The CDR3 loop reads CASSLVAGGRTEAFF. For the CDR3, the DNA is TGTGCCAGCAGCTTGGTTGCTGGGGGGAGGACTGAAGCTTTCTTT.

The chain has TRBV10-2 and TRBJ2-5; 9 bases fit TRBD2. Trimming at V came to 2 bases and at J to 1 base, leaving 2 bases not matched to a gene. CDR3 length equals 15 residues. CDR1 is WSHSY, CDR2 SAAADI, per germline. CDR3 DNA sequence: TGCGCCAGCAGTGAGAAGGGACTAGCCCAAGAGACCCAGTACTTC. Its protein is CASSEKGLAQETQYF.

The V call is TRBV13, the J call TRBJ2-1, with unresolved D. This CDR3 has 14 residues. Germline values: CDR1 PRHDT, CDR2 FYEKMQ (reference sequence). The ends were cut back, 1 base at V and 9 bases at J, with 13 bases in the middle. CDR3 in amino acids: CASSLEGRNGEQFF. The CDR3 DNA reads TGTGCCAGCAGCTTAGAAGGCCGAAATGGTGAGCAGTTCTTC.

This clone was seen a single time. Written as DNA, the CDR3 is TGTGCCAGCAGCTTCGGGACAGGGCATTACGAGCAGTACTTC. Residues: CASSFGTGHYEQYF. V is TRBV5-6 and J is TRBJ2-7; TRBD1 matches at 9 bases. Germline-derived CDR1 and CDR2 are SGHDT and YYEEEE. This CDR3 spans 14 amino acids. Unmatched junction bases numbered 4, after V lost 2 bases and J lost 4 bases.

The chain employs TRBV7-3 and TRBJ1-1, with D perhaps TRBD1 (5 bases). The CDR3 extends over 13 amino acids. Per the germline V gene, CDR1 is SGHTA and CDR2 is FQGTGA. The V end lost 3 bases, the J end lost 4 bases, and 9 bases lay between the germline ends. In DNA form, the CDR3 reads TGTGCCAGCAGCTTCGATGGGGCCACTGAAGCTTTCTTT. Protein sequence: CASSFDGATEAFF.

This chain connects TRBV5-8 to TRBJ2-1; 10 bases agree with TRBD2. V shed 5 bases and J 7 bases; nucleotides not matched to a gene: 9. Germline-derived CDR1 and CDR2 are SGHTS and YDEGEE. This CDR3 is 15 amino acids long. The CDR3, as DNA: TGTGCCAGCAGGCGAGCGGGAGGGCCTTGGAATGAGCAGTTCTTC. Translating it yields CASRRAGGPWNEQFF.

The chain links TRBV7-9 to TRBJ2-3; 9 nucleotides line up with TRBD2. Germline trimming cut 3 bases from V and 4 bases from J; bases unmatched to any gene: 5. The CDR3 is made up of 15 amino acids. Germline V lookup: CDR1 SEHNR, CDR2 FQNEAQ (reference sequence). The CDR3: CASSFSGGGADTQYF. The CDR3 nucleotides are TGTGCCAGCAGCTTTAGCGGGGGCGGAGCAGATACGCAGTATTTT.

The gene calls are TRBV9 and TRBJ2-7; 13 positions agree with TRBD2. V shed 0 bases and J 4 bases; nucleotides not matched to a gene: 4. The CDR3 totals 16 residues. Germline CDR1 is SGDLS and CDR2 is YYNGEE. The CDR3, as DNA: TGTGCCAGCAGCGTAGATCCGGGACTAGCGGGATACGAGCAGTACTTC. Amino acid sequence: CASSVDPGLAGYEQYF.

The chain is built from TRBV7-9 and TRBJ2-7, with 10 bases aligning to TRBD1. Germline CDR1 reads SEHNR; CDR2 reads FQNEAQ (reference sequence). The trim removed 3 bases at V and 11 bases at J, leaving 10 bases unmatched. This CDR3 has 14 residues. For the CDR3, the DNA is TGTGCCAGCAGCTTTGGACAGGGGGAATGGGGGGAGTACTTC. It is translated as CASSFGQGEWGEYF.

On this clone itself: The junction departs from germline at one end; a sequencing error may be responsible. The J gene is TRBJ2-1, the V gene TRBV6-6; 9 nucleotides match TRBD2. The CDR3 covers 16 residues. Germline assignment: CDR1 MNHNY and CDR2 SVGAGI (reference sequence). CDR3 sequence (DNA): TGTGCCAGCAGTGACTCCGGACTAGCGAGGAGGGGTGAGCAGTTCTTC. This gives the protein CASSDSGLARRGEQFF.

This clone has just a few counts. The chain couples TRBV9 to TRBJ2-6, with D maybe TRBD2 (5 bases). The CDR3 contains 15 residues. V lost 3 bases and J lost 4, with 11 bases in between. Germline CDR1 and CDR2: SGDLS and YYNGEE. CDR3 in amino acids: CASSAGSLGANVLTF. The DNA of the CDR3 is TGTGCCAGCAGCGCTGGGAGCCTCGGGGCCAACGTCCTGACTTTC.

The J gene is TRBJ2-7, the V gene TRBV2; D not resolved. The V end was cut by 2 bases, the J end by 4 bases, with 6 bases between. The CDR3 consists of 12 residues. Germline assignment: CDR1 SNHLY and CDR2 FYNNEI. The CDR3 sequence is CASSENGYEQYF. CDR3 DNA: TGTGCCAGCAGTGAAAACGGGTACGAGCAGTACTTC.

This clone was counted a few times. The V gene is TRBV12-5, the J gene TRBJ2-7; D is undetermined. V lost 4 bases and J lost 2, with 3 bases in between. Germline lookup yields CDR1 LGHNT and CDR2 FRNRAP. The CDR3 runs 11 residues. CDR3 amino acids: CASGWAYEQYF. The CDR3 DNA reads as TGTGCTAGTGGTTGGGCCTACGAGCAGTACTTC. Based on the CDR3 plus reference TRBV12-5 and TRBJ2-7, the full variable domain is DARVTQTPRHKVTEMGQEVTMRCQPILGHNTVFWYRQTMMQGLELLAYFRNRAPLDDSGMPKDRFSAEMPDATLATLKIQPSEPRDSAVYFCASGWAYEQYFGPGTRLTVT.

The chain uses TRBV7-8 and TRBJ2-5; D unresolved. The germline V and J ends were trimmed by 5 bases and 2 bases, with 3 bases remaining between them. CDR1 is SGHVS, CDR2 FQNEAQ, per germline. This CDR3 region has 11 residues. Here the CDR3 reads CASSAQETQYF. The CDR3 nucleotides are TGTGCCAGCAGCGCACAAGAGACCCAGTACTTC.

On this clone itself: The junction differs from germline at one of its ends, possibly a read error. The gene calls are TRBV7-7 and TRBJ2-2; D might be TRBD1 or TRBD2, each matching 6 bases. This CDR3 is 17 amino acids long. Germline assignment: CDR1 SSHAT and CDR2 FNYEAQ (reference sequence). The CDR3 coding sequence is TGTGCTAGCAGCCTGGTAGGGGGGTCCCATAACACCGGGGAGCTGTTTTTT. It encodes CASSLVGGSHNTGELFF.

V usage is TRBV25-1 and J usage is TRBJ2-1, with TRBD1 matching over 9 bases. The CDR3 contains 15 residues. Per germline, CDR1 MGHDK and CDR2 SYGVNS. V shed 4 bases, J shed 9 bases, and the junction held 10 bases outside the gene matches. CDR3: CASSVLPGQGAEQFF. The DNA for the CDR3 is TGTGCCAGCAGTGTACTGCCGGGACAGGGTGCTGAGCAGTTCTTC.

J is TRBJ1-6 and V is TRBV27, with 11 nucleotides matching TRBD1. Germline CDR1 is MNHEY and CDR2 is SMNVEV (reference sequence). The CDR3 runs to 16 residues. V shed 5 bases and J 6 bases; nucleotides not matched to a gene: 6. CDR3 loop: CASSPRTGGSNSPLHF. The CDR3 DNA follows: TGTGCCAGCAGTCCTAGGACAGGGGGCAGTAATTCACCCCTCCACTTT.

This clone has only one observation. V and J are TRBV10-3 and TRBJ1-5; no clear D gene. Trimming pared 8 bases from V and 6 bases from J, leaving 17 bases between. The CDR3 sequence is 14 residues long. Germline V lookup: CDR1 ENHRY, CDR2 SYGVKD. The CDR3 DNA follows: TGTGCCATCGGAAGGGAAGGGAGTGGTCAGCCCCAGCATTTT. Amino acids: CAIGREGSGQPQHF.

This clone has just one count. The V call is TRBV6-5, the J call TRBJ2-3; D gene uncertain. The CDR3 contains 11 residues. Germline CDR1 reads MNHEY; CDR2 reads SVGAGI. Trimming shortened V by 6 bases and J by 6 bases, and 7 bases separated the two germline ends. This chain's CDR3 is CASSDADTQYF. In nucleotides, the CDR3 is TGTGCCAGCAGCGACGCGGATACGCAGTATTTT.

The chain recombines TRBV7-2 with TRBJ1-4; maybe TRBD1 (6 bases). Trimming stripped 1 base from V and 8 bases from J, with 17 bases between. Germline V lookup: CDR1 SGHTA, CDR2 FQGNSA. The CDR3 loop spans 16 amino acids. The CDR3 DNA follows: TGTGCCAGCAGCTTAGGAACAGGGTATTGGGGCGAAAAACTGTTTTTT. This codes for CASSLGTGYWGEKLFF. The full variable domain, its missing parts supplied by reference TRBV7-2 and TRBJ1-4, is GAGVSQSPSNKVTEKGKDVELRCDPISGHTALYWYRQSLGQGLEFLIYFQGNSAPDKSGLPSDRFSAERTGGSVSTLTIQRTQQEDSAVYLCASSLGTGYWGEKLFFGSGTQLSVL.

J is TRBJ1-3 and V is TRBV5-1; D is uncertain. V was cut by 4 bases and J by 0 bases, with 14 bases left in between. The CDR3 is made up of 16 amino acids. Germline CDR1 and CDR2: SGHRS and YFSETQ. As DNA, the CDR3 is TGCGCCAGCAGCCAGGATGGCCAGAGCTCTGGAAACACCATATATTTT. Translating it yields CASSQDGQSSGNTIYF.

The V call is TRBV6-4, the J call TRBJ2-5, with 10 bases lining up with TRBD2. The junction had 8 bases not matched to a gene; V was cut back by 5 bases and J by 5 bases. Germline CDR1 and CDR2: MRHNA and SNTAGT. The CDR3 spans 15 residues. The CDR3 sequence is CASSQREGGGETQYF. Written as DNA, the CDR3 is TGTGCCAGCAGTCAGCGGGAGGGCGGTGGTGAGACCCAGTACTTC.

The chain joins TRBV6-5 to TRBJ2-2; the match to TRBD2 covers 10 bases. The CDR3 has 16 amino acids. Germline V gene sequence: CDR1 MNHEY, CDR2 SVGAGI. The V segment lost 4 bases and the J segment 2 bases; nucleotides outside the gene matches: 4. The CDR3 protein is CASSSSGSINTGELFF. The CDR3 DNA sequence: TGTGCCAGCAGTTCTAGCGGGAGCATCAACACCGGGGAGCTGTTTTTT.

The chain has TRBV9 and TRBJ2-3; TRBD1 aligns across 7 bases. Looked up from germline, CDR1 is SGDLS and CDR2 is YYNGEE. CDR3 length: 15 residues. J gave up 3 bases and V 0 bases, and 4 bases lay outside the gene matches. DNA of the CDR3: TGTGCCAGCAGCGTAGACAGGGGCGCGACAGATACGCAGTATTTT. This translates into CASSVDRGATDTQYF.